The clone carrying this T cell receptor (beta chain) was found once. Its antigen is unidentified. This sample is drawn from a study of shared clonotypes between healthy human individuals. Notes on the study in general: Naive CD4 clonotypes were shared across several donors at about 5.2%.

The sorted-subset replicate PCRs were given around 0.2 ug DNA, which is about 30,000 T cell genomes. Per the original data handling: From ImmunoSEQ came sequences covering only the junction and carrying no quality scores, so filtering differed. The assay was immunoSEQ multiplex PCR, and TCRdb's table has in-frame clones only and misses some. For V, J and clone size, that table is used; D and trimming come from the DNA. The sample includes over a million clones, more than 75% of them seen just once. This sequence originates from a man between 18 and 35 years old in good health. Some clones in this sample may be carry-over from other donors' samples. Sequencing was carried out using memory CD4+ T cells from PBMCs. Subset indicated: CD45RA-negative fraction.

The CDR3 loop is CASSLNPENTGELFF. CDR3 bases: TGCGCCAGCAGCTTGAACCCCGAGAACACCGGGGAGCTGTTTTTT. The rearrangement uses TRBV5-1 and TRBJ2-2; unclear D gene. Germline V gene sequence: CDR1 SGHRS, CDR2 YFSETQ. Trimming shortened V by 1 base and J by 1 base, and 8 bases separated the two germline ends. This CDR3 is 15 amino acids long.